This T cell receptor beta chain was sequenced for a study of T cells in Graves' hyperthyroidism and ophthalmopathy. V dropped 3 bases and J dropped 2 bases, with 11 bases sitting between them. The germline gives CDR1 MNHEY, CDR2 SVGAGI. The CDR3 contains 14 residues. This clonotype was detected many times. Amplified regions were TCR beta CDR3 sequences from RNA transcripts. The HTBI set primed first-round TCR CDR3 RT-PCR. A single record per CDR3 protein comes from TCRdb applying MiXCR to the multiplex PCR reads. Among approximately 420,000 distinct CDR3 sequences listed, around 15% were seen once. Sequencing was performed on blood. This TCR was recovered from a young woman with Graves' hyperthyroidism. The J gene is TRBJ2-7, the V gene TRBV6-5; perhaps TRBD2 as D (5 bases). The CDR3, as DNA: TGTGCCAGCAGTTATGGCCGGGGAGCCTACGAGCAGTACTTC. Protein: CASSYGRGAYEQYF.